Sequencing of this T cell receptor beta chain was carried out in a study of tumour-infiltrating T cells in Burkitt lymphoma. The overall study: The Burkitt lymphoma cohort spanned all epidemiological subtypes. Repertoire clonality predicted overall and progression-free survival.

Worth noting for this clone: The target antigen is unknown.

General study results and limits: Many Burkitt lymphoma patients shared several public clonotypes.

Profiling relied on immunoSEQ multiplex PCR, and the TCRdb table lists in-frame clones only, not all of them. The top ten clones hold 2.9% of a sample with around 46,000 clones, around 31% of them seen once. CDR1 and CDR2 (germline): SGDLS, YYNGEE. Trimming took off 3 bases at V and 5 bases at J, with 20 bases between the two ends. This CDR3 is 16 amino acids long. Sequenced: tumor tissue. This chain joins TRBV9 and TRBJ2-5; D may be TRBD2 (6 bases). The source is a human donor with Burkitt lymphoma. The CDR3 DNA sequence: TGTGCCAGCAGCGCCTCCCTTTACGGGGGTGGGGAGACCCAGTACTTC. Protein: CASSASLYGGGETQYF.